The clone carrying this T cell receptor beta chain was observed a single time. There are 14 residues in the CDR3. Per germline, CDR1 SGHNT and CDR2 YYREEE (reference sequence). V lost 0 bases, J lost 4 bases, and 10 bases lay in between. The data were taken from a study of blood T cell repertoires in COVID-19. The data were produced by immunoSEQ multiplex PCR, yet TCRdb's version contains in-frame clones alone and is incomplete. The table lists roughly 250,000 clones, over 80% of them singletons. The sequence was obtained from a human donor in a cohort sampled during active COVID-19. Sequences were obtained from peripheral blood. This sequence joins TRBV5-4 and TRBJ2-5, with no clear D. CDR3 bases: TGTGCCAGCAGCTTGGGAGCGATCCGAGAGACCCAGTACTTC. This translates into CASSLGAIRETQYF.